Listed below are T cell receptor beta chains from one sample, sequenced in a study of CD8 T cells in ankylosing spondylitis. TCRdb re-derived calls from the 5' RACE reads in MiXCR, one entry per CDR3 protein. This table has around 130,000 distinct CDR3 sequences, about 6.4% appearing once. The sequenced sample was blood, either unsorted or a sorted T cell fraction (not recorded which). The receptors here all came from a male donor with ankylosing spondylitis or in good health (not recorded which). CDR3s include the opening cysteine and the closing phenylalanine or tryptophan. Fields, in order: V gene, J gene, clone size, D gene, CDR3 DNA, CDR3 protein. D genes are given only for firm matches. Rows give clone size only sometimes, using once, few, many, or a class for an expanded clone.

v_call: TRBV9
j_call: TRBJ2-2
clone_size: many
d_call: .
cdr3_nt: TGTGCCAGTTTACAGGGTACGACCGGGGAGCTGTTTTTT
cdr3_aa: CASLQGTTGELFF

v_call: TRBV24-1
j_call: TRBJ2-2
clone_size: many
d_call: TRBD2
cdr3_nt: TGTGCCACCAGTGAGCCGGGACTAGCGGAAACCGAGGGTAACACCGGGGAGCTGTTTTTT
cdr3_aa: CATSEPGLAETEGNTGELFF

v_call: TRBV11-2
j_call: TRBJ2-1
clone_size: many
d_call: TRBD2
cdr3_nt: TGTGCCAGCAGCTTATGGGGTCTAGCGGGAGTGTCCTACAATGAGCAGTTCTTC
cdr3_aa: CASSLWGLAGVSYNEQFF

v_call: TRBV6-5
j_call: TRBJ1-5
clone_size: many
d_call: TRBD1
cdr3_nt: TGTGCCAGCAGTTACTCGTTTGGGGACAGGGATAGCAATCAGCCCCAGCATTTT
cdr3_aa: CASSYSFGDRDSNQPQHF

v_call: TRBV12-3/TRBV12-4
j_call: TRBJ2-5
clone_size: .
d_call: TRBD1
cdr3_nt: TGTGCCAGCAGTCCCCGGGACAGGGCGGAGACCCAGTACTTC
cdr3_aa: CASSPRDRAETQYF

v_call: TRBV20-1
j_call: TRBJ2-2
clone_size: many
d_call: .
cdr3_nt: TGCAGTGCTAAAGGGGTCACCGGGGAGCTGTTTTTT
cdr3_aa: CSAKGVTGELFF

v_call: TRBV5-1
j_call: TRBJ2-2
clone_size: many
d_call: TRBD2
cdr3_nt: TGCGCCAGCAGCTTGTGGAGAGGAGCGGGGGGAAACACCGGGGAGCTGTTTTTT
cdr3_aa: CASSLWRGAGGNTGELFF

v_call: TRBV20-1
j_call: TRBJ1-4
clone_size: many
d_call: TRBD1
cdr3_nt: TGCAGTGCTAGAGTCGGGACAGCTCATAATGAAAAACTGTTTTTT
cdr3_aa: CSARVGTAHNEKLFF

v_call: TRBV10-3
j_call: TRBJ1-3
clone_size: many
d_call: TRBD1
cdr3_nt: TGTGCCATCCTGCGGGACAGGGGGCAAGGCTCTGGAAACACCATATATTTT
cdr3_aa: CAILRDRGQGSGNTIYF

v_call: TRBV5-1
j_call: TRBJ2-3
clone_size: many
d_call: .
cdr3_nt: TGCGCCAGCAGCTTGGCCTCAGGGTTAGATACGCAGTATTTT
cdr3_aa: CASSLASGLDTQYF

v_call: TRBV7-9
j_call: TRBJ2-5
clone_size: many
d_call: TRBD1
cdr3_nt: TGTGCCAGCAGCTCCTCCGGCAGGGGGGAGACCCAGTACTTC
cdr3_aa: CASSSSGRGETQYF

v_call: TRBV12-3/TRBV12-4
j_call: TRBJ2-5
clone_size: few
d_call: .
cdr3_nt: TGTGCCAGCAGTTTAGTTGGATCGCAGACCCAGTACTTC
cdr3_aa: CASSLVGSQTQYF

v_call: TRBV11-1
j_call: TRBJ1-1
clone_size: many
d_call: TRBD1
cdr3_nt: TGTGCCAGCAGCTCCTGGGGGACAGGGTATGGGGTGAACACTGAAGCTTTCTTT
cdr3_aa: CASSSWGTGYGVNTEAFF

v_call: TRBV5-1
j_call: TRBJ1-1
clone_size: many
d_call: .
cdr3_nt: TGCGCCAGCAGCTTGGAGACAGGCGTGAACACTGAAGCTTTCTTT
cdr3_aa: CASSLETGVNTEAFF

v_call: TRBV29-1
j_call: TRBJ1-2
clone_size: many
d_call: .
cdr3_nt: TGCAGCGTTGAGGGGAGGGGAGACAGAGACAACTATGGCTACACCTTC
cdr3_aa: CSVEGRGDRDNYGYTF

v_call: TRBV7-2
j_call: TRBJ2-7
clone_size: many
d_call: TRBD2
cdr3_nt: TGTGCCAGCAGCTTCCCGACTAGCGGCGAGCAGTACTTC
cdr3_aa: CASSFPTSGEQYF

v_call: TRBV29-1
j_call: TRBJ1-1
clone_size: many
d_call: TRBD1
cdr3_nt: TGCAGCGTTCTGACAGGGTCAATGAACACTGAAGCTTTCTTT
cdr3_aa: CSVLTGSMNTEAFF

v_call: TRBV7-2
j_call: TRBJ2-1
clone_size: many
d_call: TRBD2
cdr3_nt: TGTGCCAGCAGCAAACCTGCGGGAGTCTACAATGAGCAGTTCTTC
cdr3_aa: CASSKPAGVYNEQFF

v_call: TRBV6-5
j_call: TRBJ1-5
clone_size: many
d_call: .
cdr3_nt: TGTGCCAGCAGTTACTCACAGGGAGGGGATCAGCCCCAGCATTTT
cdr3_aa: CASSYSQGGDQPQHF

v_call: TRBV7-6
j_call: TRBJ1-1
clone_size: .
d_call: .
cdr3_nt: TGTGCCAGCAGCTATAATCGAATAATGGACCTCAGAGAATCCCCCACTGAAGCTTTCTTT
cdr3_aa: CASSYNRIMDLRESPTEAFF

v_call: TRBV29-1
j_call: TRBJ2-5
clone_size: many
d_call: TRBD2
cdr3_nt: TGCAGCGTTGTCGGACTAGTAGCGGATCAAGAGACCCAGTACTTC
cdr3_aa: CSVVGLVADQETQYF

v_call: TRBV12-3/TRBV12-4
j_call: TRBJ1-2
clone_size: many
d_call: .
cdr3_nt: TGTGCCAGCAGTTTACACAATAACTATGGCTACACCTTC
cdr3_aa: CASSLHNNYGYTF

v_call: TRBV14
j_call: TRBJ2-2
clone_size: .
d_call: TRBD2
cdr3_nt: TGTGCCAGCAGCCCACCCGGGAGGACCGGGGAGCTGTTTTTT
cdr3_aa: CASSPPGRTGELFF

v_call: TRBV7-2
j_call: TRBJ2-2
clone_size: .
d_call: TRBD1
cdr3_nt: TGTGCCAGCAGCCCCGCCCCCGGGACAGTTGACTGGGGGGAGCTGTTTTTT
cdr3_aa: CASSPAPGTVDWGELFF